This T cell receptor beta chain was sequenced for a study of shared clonotypes between healthy human individuals. Turning to the study itself: Per-donor plates numbered three CD4 naive, three CD4 memory, two CD8 naive and one CD8 memory.

Every donor, a Caucasian adult, lived in Nashville, Tennessee. Notes on the study in general: Depth was large, yet rarefaction showed that sorted-subset sequencing was incomplete. Clonotype sharing across several donors was observed for around 5% of naive CD4 clonotypes.

Germline V gene data show CDR1 as SNHLY and CDR2 as FYNNEI. V lost 6 bases, J lost 0 bases, and 9 bases lay in between. This CDR3 spans 14 amino acids. On this clone itself: Its antigen is still unknown.

TCRdb's copy holds only in-frame clones and misses some; the assay was immunoSEQ multiplex PCR. The sample consists of more than 2,000,000 clones, around 94% of them appearing once. This chain uses TRBV2 with TRBJ1-3, with D tentatively TRBD1 (5 bases). Source material: naive CD4+ T cells sorted from blood. Sample subset: CD45RA+ positively selected. The clonotype comes from a man aged 18-30 years in good health. The CDR3 region has the DNA TGTGCCAGCAGGTCAGGGAGCTCTGGAAACACCATATATTTT. Its translation is CASRSGSSGNTIYF. Full variable domain (rest looked up from reference TRBV2 and TRBJ1-3): EPEVTQTPSHQVTQMGQEVILRCVPISNHLYFYWYRQILGQKVEFLVSFYNNEISEKSEIFDDQFSVERPDGSNFTLKIRSTKLEDSAMYFCASRSGSSGNTIYFGEGSWLTVV.